These 29 T cell receptor beta chains originate from one sample sequenced in a study of blood T cell repertoires in COVID-19. Assay used: immunoSEQ multiplex PCR; TCRdb lists only in-frame clones, some missing. The table has about 210,000 clones, around 87% seen once. The specimen sequenced was PBMCs or T cells enriched from blood (not recorded which). These TCRs come from a man aged 25-45 years in a cohort exposed to, infected with or recovered from COVID-19 (not recorded which).

This clone was seen a few times. The V gene is TRBV5-4, the J gene TRBJ1-3; possibly TRBD1 for D (5 bases). The CDR3 covers 14 residues. V was trimmed by 2 bases and J by 3 bases, leaving 9 bases between them. The germline gives CDR1 SGHNT, CDR2 YYREEE (reference sequence). The CDR3: CASSFGRVGNTIYF. The CDR3 DNA sequence: TGTGCCAGCAGCTTCGGCAGGGTTGGAAACACCATATATTTT.

This rearrangement joins TRBV11-2 to TRBJ2-1; a weak D match, TRBD1 (5 bases). Trimming stripped 6 bases from V and 5 bases from J, with 14 bases between. This CDR3 spans 14 amino acids. The germline gives CDR1 SGHAT, CDR2 FQNNGV. The CDR3 region is CASRTSRADNEQFF. In nucleotides, the CDR3 is TGTGCCAGCAGAACCAGCAGGGCAGACAATGAGCAGTTCTTC.

The chain carries TRBV5-5 and TRBJ1-1; a weak D match, TRBD1 (5 bases). The CDR3 is made up of 16 amino acids. From germline, CDR1 is SGHKS and CDR2 YYEKEE (reference sequence). Between the trimmed V and J ends, which lost 7 bases and 4 bases, there was a span of 23 bases. CDR3 DNA: TGTGCCAGCGCAAAGCAGGGCGCGGTGGGGCTCACTGAAGCTTTCTTT. It specifies CASAKQGAVGLTEAFF.

The chain joins TRBV28 to TRBJ2-7; 12 bases line up with TRBD1. The length of the CDR3 is 14 residues. CDR1 MDHEN and CDR2 SYDVKM come from the germline V gene. The V and J ends lost 8 bases and 6 bases, in that order; junction bases with no gene match: 8. In nucleotides, the CDR3 is TGTGCCAGCGGGCGGGACAGGGGGCTCCCCGAGCAGTACTTC. Its translation: CASGRDRGLPEQYF.

The chain recombines TRBV28 with TRBJ2-3; TRBD2 agrees at 9 bases. Germline-derived CDR1 and CDR2 are MDHEN and SYDVKM. Trimming cost V 1 base and J 0 bases; bases outside gene matches: 17. The CDR3 is 21 residues long. As DNA, the CDR3 is TGTGCCAGCAGTTTATCGTATCGTGCGGGAGGGAGTGGGGGTAGCACAGATACGCAGTATTTT. It codes for CASSLSYRAGGSGGSTDTQYF.

The chain recombines TRBV19 with TRBJ2-5; D may be TRBD2 (6 bases). The V gene lost 8 bases and the J gene lost 1 base, with 17 bases spanning the gap. Germline CDR1 LNHDA, CDR2 SQIVND (reference sequence). CDR3 length: 15 amino acids. The CDR3 DNA follows: TGTGCCAGTCGAGCCGGCGGGATGGTCCAAGAGACCCAGTACTTC. It translates to CASRAGGMVQETQYF. The full variable domain, its missing parts supplied by reference TRBV19 and TRBJ2-5, is DGGITQSPKYLFRKEGQNVTLSCEQNLNHDAMYWYRQDPGQGLRLIYYSQIVNDFQKGDIAEGYSVSREKKESFPLTVTSAQKNPTAFYLCASRAGGMVQETQYFGPGTRLLVL.

The CDR3 loop is CASSLGGTGDRGYTF. CDR3 DNA: TGTGCCAGCAGCTTAGGTGGGACAGGGGACCGCGGCTACACCTTC. The rearrangement links TRBV7-6 to TRBJ1-2, with TRBD1 identical over 10 bases. The CDR3 sequence is 15 residues long. Per germline, CDR1 SGHVS and CDR2 FNYEAQ. V was pared by 1 base and J by 8 bases, with 7 bases of the junction left unmatched.

This clone occurred once. This rearrangement joins TRBV9 to TRBJ2-2; D is perhaps TRBD2 (6 bases). The germline V gene has CDR1 SGDLS and CDR2 YYNGEE. The ends were cut back, 0 bases at V and 5 bases at J, with 11 bases in the middle. The CDR3 loop spans 15 amino acids. The CDR3 coding sequence is TGTGCCAGCAGCGTAGGCGGGACCCCTACCGGGGAGCTGTTTTTT. This gives the protein CASSVGGTPTGELFF.

This clone is a singleton in its sample. The rearrangement joins TRBV14 to TRBJ2-3, with 7 bases identical to TRBD1. Germline CDR1 and CDR2: SGHDN and FVKESK. J was trimmed by 5 bases and V by 0 bases; bases with no gene match: 5. This CDR3 contains 15 residues. CDR3 region: CASSQELTGRDTQYF. CDR3 nucleotide sequence: TGTGCCAGCAGCCAAGAACTGACAGGGAGAGATACGCAGTATTTT.

The chain joins TRBV6-5 to TRBJ1-2; unclear D gene. The CDR3 loop spans 11 amino acids. Per germline, CDR1 MNHEY and CDR2 SVGAGI. The V and J ends lost 8 bases and 5 bases respectively, with 9 bases between them. CDR3 loop: CASEQIYGYTF. CDR3 DNA: TGTGCCAGCGAACAGATTTATGGCTACACCTTC.

The gene calls are TRBV4-1 and TRBJ2-7, with 10 positions matching TRBD2. V lost 4 bases and J lost 0; bases outside the gene matches: 12. Germline V gene lookup returns CDR1 MGHRA and CDR2 YSYEKL. The CDR3 is made up of 18 amino acids. The chain's CDR3 is CASSPLTSGSTTSYEQYF. The CDR3 DNA reads as TGCGCCAGCAGCCCATTGACTAGCGGGTCTACTACCTCCTACGAGCAGTACTTC.

The CDR3 here is CASSQVFGTPSYEQYF. The CDR3 nucleotides read TGCGCCAGCAGCCAAGTGTTTGGGACACCTTCCTACGAGCAGTACTTC. The V gene is TRBV4-1, the J gene TRBJ2-7, with a tentative D call TRBD1 (6 bases). Germline V gene lookup returns CDR1 MGHRA and CDR2 YSYEKL. The CDR3 is 16 residues long. Between the trimmed V and J ends, which lost 1 base and 1 base, there was a span of 14 bases.

This clone turned up a few times. The chain has TRBV15 and TRBJ1-1, with 7 positions matching TRBD1. The germline gives CDR1 LNHNV, CDR2 YYDKDF (reference sequence). V was clipped by 4 bases and J by 4 bases; unmatched bases: 3. The CDR3 runs 13 residues. CDR3 coding DNA: TGTGCCACCAGCATTCAGGGGGGCACTGAAGCTTTCTTT. It encodes CATSIQGGTEAFF.

The chain combines TRBV14 with TRBJ2-1; possible D gene TRBD2, 5 bases. The germline V gene encodes CDR1 SGHDN and CDR2 FVKESK. The CDR3 totals 14 residues. Trimming took 2 bases from V and 7 from J, leaving 12 bases between them. CDR3 coding DNA: TGTGCCAGCAGCCAATCGGACCGACTAAATGAGCAGTTCTTC. Amino acid sequence: CASSQSDRLNEQFF.

The chain recombines TRBV18 with TRBJ2-3, with TRBD1 identical over 10 bases. Per germline, CDR1 KGHSH and CDR2 LQKENI. V lost 0 bases to trimming and J lost 3 bases; unmatched junction nucleotides: 6. This CDR3 has 17 residues. CDR3 coding DNA: TGTGCCAGCTCACCACCGGGACAGGGGACGGCTACAGATACGCAGTATTTT. It codes for CASSPPGQGTATDTQYF.

The V gene is TRBV5-6, the J gene TRBJ2-1; the D is unclear. Germline CDR1 reads SGHDT; CDR2 reads YYEEEE. The ends were cut back, 0 bases at V and 8 bases at J, with 6 bases in the middle. CDR3 length: 12 residues. The CDR3 sequence: CASSLALDEQFF. The CDR3 DNA follows: TGTGCCAGCAGCTTGGCCCTCGATGAGCAGTTCTTC.

The chain is built from TRBV7-9 and TRBJ1-2; TRBD1 is a possible D gene (5 bases). The V end was cut by 5 bases, the J end by 4 bases, with 14 bases between. Germline V gene data show CDR1 as SEHNR and CDR2 as FQNEAQ (reference sequence). The CDR3 spans 14 residues. CDR3: CASSTMGTFYGYTF. CDR3 nucleotide sequence: TGTGCCAGCAGCACTATGGGGACTTTCTATGGCTACACCTTC. The full variable domain, its missing parts supplied by reference TRBV7-9 and TRBJ1-2, is DTGVSQNPRHKITKRGQNVTFRCDPISEHNRLYWYRQTLGQGPEFLTYFQNEAQLEKSRLLSDRFSAERPKGSFSTLEIQRTEQGDSAMYLCASSTMGTFYGYTFGSGTRLTVV.

DNA of the CDR3: TGCGCCAGCAGCCATCTAGCGGAAGCCGAGCAGTACTTC. This translates into CASSHLAEAEQYF. The rearrangement links TRBV4-1 to TRBJ2-7; 7 positions match TRBD2. The CDR3 consists of 13 residues. V shed 3 bases, J shed 6 bases, and the junction held 5 bases outside the gene matches. Per germline, CDR1 MGHRA and CDR2 YSYEKL.

This clone showed up just a few times. DNA of the CDR3: TGTGCCAGCAGCTCATACCTCGGACTCGAGCAGTTCTTC. It codes for CASSSYLGLEQFF. J is TRBJ2-1 and V is TRBV9, with TRBD2 as a possible D gene (5 bases). The length of the CDR3 is 13 residues. CDR1 and CDR2 from the germline V gene are SGDLS and YYNGEE. V lost 4 bases to trimming and J lost 10 bases, with 15 bases between them. Combining the CDR3 with reference TRBV9 and TRBJ2-1 gives the whole variable domain DSGVTQTPKHLITATGQRVTLRCSPRSGDLSVYWYQQSLDQGLQFLIQYYNGEERAKGNILERFSAQQFPDLHSELNLSSLELGDSALYFCASSSYLGLEQFFGPGTRLTVL.

The table lists this clone with a count of one. The rearrangement uses TRBV27 and TRBJ1-1; D remains unclear. The germline V and J ends were trimmed by 8 bases and 4 bases, with 11 bases remaining between them. The CDR3 extends over 12 amino acids. The germline CDR1 and CDR2 sequences are MNHEY and SMNVEV (reference sequence). CDR3 coding DNA: TGTGCCAGCGGGTCCCTAGGCACTGAAGCTTTCTTT. Residues: CASGSLGTEAFF.

The chain uses TRBV28 and TRBJ1-2, with a tentative D call TRBD1 (6 bases). This CDR3 comprises 12 residues. The V gene lost 7 bases and the J gene lost 7 bases, with 13 bases spanning the gap. Per germline, CDR1 MDHEN and CDR2 SYDVKM. In DNA, the CDR3 is TGTGCCAGCACCGGGGGGCAATTTGGCTACACCTTC. It encodes CASTGGQFGYTF.

This chain links TRBV9 with TRBJ2-2; 7 positions match TRBD2. The CDR3 extends over 14 amino acids. The junction had 6 bases not matched to a gene; V was cut back by 3 bases and J by 7 bases. Germline CDR1 is SGDLS and CDR2 is YYNGEE. The DNA of the CDR3 is TGTGCCAGCAGCGAAGCGGGATGGAGCGGGGAGCTGTTTTTT. This gives the protein CASSEAGWSGELFF.

The chain has TRBV27 and TRBJ1-4; 8 nucleotides line up with TRBD1. V was clipped by 2 bases and J by 3 bases; unmatched bases: 2. The CDR3 totals 15 residues. CDR1 and CDR2 (germline): MNHEY, SMNVEV (reference sequence). In nucleotides, the CDR3 is TGTGCCAGCAGTTTACGGGGACAGGCTAATGAAAAACTGTTTTTT. The encoded protein is CASSLRGQANEKLFF. The full variable domain, rest sourced from reference TRBV27 and TRBJ1-4, is EAQVTQNPRYLITVTGKKLTVTCSQNMNHEYMSWYRQDPGLGLRQIYYSMNVEVTDKGDVPEGYKVSRKEKRNFPLILESPSPNQTSLYFCASSLRGQANEKLFFGSGTQLSVL.

The chain couples TRBV5-8 to TRBJ1-6; no firm D call. Trimming removed 0 bases from V and 7 bases from J, with 14 bases in between. Germline CDR1 is SGHTS and CDR2 is YDEGEE. There are 16 residues in the CDR3. CDR3 loop: CASSLAMRDPNSPLHF. For the CDR3, the DNA is TGTGCCAGCAGCTTGGCGATGCGGGATCCCAATTCACCCCTCCACTTT. The complete variable domain, with remaining parts taken from reference TRBV5-8 and TRBJ1-6, reads EAGVTQSPTHLIKTRGQQATLRCSPISGHTSVYWYQQALGLGLQFLLWYDEGEERNRGNFPPRFSGRQFPNYSSELNVNALELEDSALYLCASSLAMRDPNSPLHFGNGTRLTVT.

The gene calls are TRBV15 and TRBJ2-7; perhaps TRBD1 as D (6 bases). Trimming cost V 2 bases and J 1 base, with 12 bases left between them. The germline gives CDR1 LNHNV, CDR2 YYDKDF (reference sequence). This CDR3 is built from 15 residues. The DNA of the CDR3 is TGTGCCACCAGCAGATTACAGGGTCCATCCTACGAGCAGTACTTC. Translation: CATSRLQGPSYEQYF. The entire variable domain, with the rest obtained from reference TRBV15 and TRBJ2-7, is as follows: DAMVIQNPRYQVTQFGKPVTLSCSQTLNHNVMYWYQQKSSQAPKLLFHYYDKDFNNEADTPDNFQSRRPNTSFCFLDIRSPGLGDTAMYLCATSRLQGPSYEQYFGPGTRLTVT.

V is TRBV15 and J is TRBJ2-2; TRBD2 might be the D (7 bases). The CDR3 length is 14 residues. CDR1 is LNHNV and CDR2 is YYDKDF in the germline V gene (reference sequence). V lost 7 bases and J lost 2, with 11 bases in between. The CDR3 nucleotides read TGTGCCACCAAGGGGGGGTTAAACACCGGGGAGCTGTTTTTT. This codes for CATKGGLNTGELFF.

The chain has TRBV2 and TRBJ2-1, with TRBD2 matching 7 bases. This CDR3 has 16 amino acids. V lost 5 bases and J lost 7; bases outside the gene matches: 14. CDR1 SNHLY and CDR2 FYNNEI come from the germline V gene. CDR3 DNA sequence: TGTGCCAGCAGTAGATCCAGGACTAGTGGAAGAAATGAGCAGTTCTTC. This sequence encodes CASSRSRTSGRNEQFF.

V is TRBV4-1 and J is TRBJ2-1; no clear D. The CDR3 extends over 13 amino acids. Deletions cut 4 bases from V and 6 bases from J, with 10 bases between. Germline values: CDR1 MGHRA, CDR2 YSYEKL. CDR3 sequence (DNA): TGCGCCAGCAGCCCTTCCCCAGGCAATGAGCAGTTCTTC. Its protein is CASSPSPGNEQFF.

The V call is TRBV28, the J call TRBJ2-1, with 9 bases identical to TRBD2. V shed 2 bases, J shed 6 bases, and the junction held 5 bases outside the gene matches. This CDR3 is 15 amino acids long. Germline V lookup: CDR1 MDHEN, CDR2 SYDVKM. CDR3 DNA: TGTGCCAGCAGTTTACTGGGACTAGCCCCCAATGAGCAGTTCTTC. This codes for CASSLLGLAPNEQFF.